The rows below give T cell receptor beta chains drawn from one sample of a study of blood T cell repertoires in COVID-19. The protocol was immunoSEQ multiplex PCR, while the TCRdb copy is restricted to in-frame clones and leaves out a portion. The sample carries over 70,000 clones, around 80% recorded once. The sequencing input was peripheral blood. These receptors were obtained from a human donor in a cohort sampled during active COVID-19. CDR3s include the opening cysteine and the closing phenylalanine or tryptophan. A D gene is named only where the DNA matches it firmly. The size of a clone is reported for some rows only, either as once, few or many, or as a class for expanded clones.

j_call d_call v_call clone_size cdr3_nt cdr3_aa
TRBJ2-1 - TRBV6-5 - TGTGCCAGCAGTCGCCTAGTTGCAAATGAGCAGTTCTTC CASSRLVANEQFF
TRBJ2-1 TRBD2 TRBV11-2 - TGTGCCAGCCTCTCGCGGGAGGGAGAAATCGCCTTCTACAATGAGCAGTTCTTC CASLSREGEIAFYNEQFF
TRBJ1-1 - TRBV14 - TGTGCCAGCAGCCAAGAGGAGCCGGAAGCTTTCTTT CASSQEEPEAFF
TRBJ2-3 TRBD1 TRBV11-2 - TGTGCCAGCAGCTTTTCCGACAGGGCCACAGATACGCAGTATTTT CASSFSDRATDTQYF
TRBJ2-3 TRBD2 TRBV3-1/TRBV3-2 - TGTGCCAGCACCGCTAGCGGGAAGGATACGCAGTATTTT CASTASGKDTQYF
TRBJ2-3 TRBD1 TRBV19 - TGTGCCAGTAACGGCGCCCGGGCCGGGACAGGGGGCTCTAGCACAGATACGCAGTATTTT CASNGARAGTGGSSTDTQYF
TRBJ2-4 - TRBV5-6 - TGTGCCAGCAGCTTGGGGGTCGACAGCTTAGCCAAAAACATTCAGTACTTC CASSLGVDSLAKNIQYF
TRBJ1-1 - TRBV7-2 - TGTGCCAGCAGGGGAGGACGGTGGAACACTGAAGCTTTCTTT CASRGGRWNTEAFF
TRBJ2-1 - TRBV27 - TGTGCCAGCAGTTTAAGGGGCAGGGGGCAGTTCTTC CASSLRGRGQFF
TRBJ2-1 - TRBV28 - TGTGCCAGCGGATTACAGGGCACTGAGCAGTTCTTC CASGLQGTEQFF
TRBJ2-5 - TRBV6-5 - TGTGCCAGCAGTTATGGGGTAGGACAGAACCAAGAGACCCAGTACTTC CASSYGVGQNQETQYF
TRBJ2-2 TRBD1 TRBV6-1 - TGTGCCAGCAGTGAGTCCGGGACAGGGAAAGGAGCGGGGGAGCTGTTTTTT CASSESGTGKGAGELFF
TRBJ2-5 TRBD1 TRBV7-9 - TGTGCCAGCAGCTTACATCGGACAGGGCCTTCAGGGGCCCAGTACTTC CASSLHRTGPSGAQYF
TRBJ1-1 - TRBV19 once TGTGCCAGTAGCGGTGCGGGGGCGGGCGCTTTCTTT CASSGAGAGAFF
TRBJ2-1 TRBD2 TRBV7-6 - TGTGCCAGCAGCTTCTGGCTAGCGGGAGTTTGGAACAATGAGCAGTTCTTC CASSFWLAGVWNNEQFF
TRBJ2-7 - TRBV3-1/TRBV3-2 - TGTGCCAGCAGCCTAGGAGACTCCTACGAGCAGTACTTC CASSLGDSYEQYF
TRBJ2-7 TRBD2 TRBV6-1 - TGTGCCAGCAGTGAGCAGACTAGCCGGGGCGAGCAGTACTTC CASSEQTSRGEQYF
TRBJ2-7 TRBD1 TRBV19 few TGTGCCAGTAGTATTACGACAGGGCTCCACGAGCAGTACTTC CASSITTGLHEQYF